This T cell receptor (beta chain) was identified during a study of human T cells and chemical hapten exposure. Regarding the study as a whole: Patch test score showed a positive correlation with PT1 expanded TCR counts.

The ends lost 6 bases at V and 0 bases at J; junction bases unmatched: 3. Germline V gene sequence: CDR1 DFQATT, CDR2 SNEGSKA (reference sequence). There are 13 residues in the CDR3. On this clonotype: Its antigen remains unidentified.

Attachment of unique molecular identifiers to individual cDNA molecules was performed in the library. From the reads, TCRdb called clonotypes with MiXCR, one entry per CDR3 protein. The table has roughly 940 distinct CDR3 sequences, approximately 55% seen once; the top ten hold under 7%. Sample treatment: therapeutic diphenylcyclopropenone sensitization with weekly scalp DPC. Donation of samples came from alopecia patients who were 18 to 70 years old and suitable for DPC. Sequencing used whole blood, obtained before DPC sensitization or 2, 6, or about 24 weeks after (not recorded which). This TCR was recovered from an adult with alopecia areata. Some clones in this sample may be carry-over from other donors' samples. This table probably holds off-target reads from a library built for another chain. The V call is TRBV20-1, the J call TRBJ1-1; TRBD1 matches 8 bases. In DNA form, the CDR3 reads TGCAGTGCCACAGGGGGTGTGAACACTGAAGCTTTCTTT. Translation gives CSATGGVNTEAFF.